This T cell receptor beta chain was identified during a study of T-cell memory formation after mild COVID-19. The study, taken as a whole, reports: Contracting clones, day 15 to 85, had balanced CD4/CD8, and later expanders favored CD4+. Memory cells collected pre-infection included some clones that later responded, suggesting cross-reactive memory joined. Second-wave clones peaking on day 37 lacked confirmed SARS-CoV-2 specificity.

The CDR3 is 15 amino acids. Trimming took off 2 bases at V and 6 bases at J, with 14 bases between the two ends. CDR1 ENHRY and CDR2 SYGVKD come from the germline V gene. As concerns this clonotype: Its antigen is unknown.

Amplification by 5'RACE using constant-segment primers produced TCR alpha and TCR beta cDNA libraries that carried sample barcodes and UMIs. TCRdb reprocessed the 5' RACE reads via MiXCR and lists one record per CDR3 protein. The sample holds roughly 350,000 distinct CDR3 sequences, approximately 15% seen once. This chain uses TRBV10-3 with TRBJ1-5; possibly TRBD1 for D (5 bases). Source material: PBMCs or a T cell subset sorted from them (not recorded which). This clonotype was sampled from a man aged 18 to 29 who had mild COVID-19 (a few samples of this study predate the infection). Cell type and time point are not known. DNA of the CDR3: TGTGCCATCAGTGAGAGCGCTCGAGGGGCTCAGCCCCAGCATTTT. This translates into CAISESARGAQPQHF.